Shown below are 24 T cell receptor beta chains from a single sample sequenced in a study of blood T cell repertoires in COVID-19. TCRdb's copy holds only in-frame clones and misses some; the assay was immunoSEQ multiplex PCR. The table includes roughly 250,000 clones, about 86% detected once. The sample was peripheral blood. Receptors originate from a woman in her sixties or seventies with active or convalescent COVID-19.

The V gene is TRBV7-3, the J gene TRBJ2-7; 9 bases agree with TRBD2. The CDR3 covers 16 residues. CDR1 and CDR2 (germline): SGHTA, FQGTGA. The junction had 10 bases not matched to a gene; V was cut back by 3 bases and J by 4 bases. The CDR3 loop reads CASSLGPGLAGYEQYF. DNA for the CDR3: TGTGCCAGCAGCTTGGGACCGGGACTAGCAGGGTACGAGCAGTACTTC.

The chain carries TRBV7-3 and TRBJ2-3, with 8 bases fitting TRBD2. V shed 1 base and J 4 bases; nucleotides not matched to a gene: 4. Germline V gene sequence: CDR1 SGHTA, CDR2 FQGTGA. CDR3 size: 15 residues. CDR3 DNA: TGTGCCAGCAGCTTAAGGCTAGCGGGTTCAGATACGCAGTATTTT. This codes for CASSLRLAGSDTQYF.

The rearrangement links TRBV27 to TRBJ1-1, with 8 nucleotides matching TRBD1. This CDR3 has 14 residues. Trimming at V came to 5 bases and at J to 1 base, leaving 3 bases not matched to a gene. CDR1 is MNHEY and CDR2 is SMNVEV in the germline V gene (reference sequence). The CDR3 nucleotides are TGTGCCAGCAGTACAGGACAGGGGAACACTGAAGCTTTCTTT. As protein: CASSTGQGNTEAFF.

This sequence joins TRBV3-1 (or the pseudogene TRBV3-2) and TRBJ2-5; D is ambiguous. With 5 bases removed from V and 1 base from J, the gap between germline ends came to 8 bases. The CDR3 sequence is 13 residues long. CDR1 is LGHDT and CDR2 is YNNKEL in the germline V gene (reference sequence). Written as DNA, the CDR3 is TGTGCCAGCAGCGGGCACAGCCAAGAGACCCAGTACTTC. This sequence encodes CASSGHSQETQYF.

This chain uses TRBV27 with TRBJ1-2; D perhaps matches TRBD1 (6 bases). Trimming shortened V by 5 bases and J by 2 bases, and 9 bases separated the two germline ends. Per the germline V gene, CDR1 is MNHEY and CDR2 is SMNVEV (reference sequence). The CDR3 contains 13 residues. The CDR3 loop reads CASSNTGNYGYTF. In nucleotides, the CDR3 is TGTGCCAGCAGTAACACAGGGAACTATGGCTACACCTTC.

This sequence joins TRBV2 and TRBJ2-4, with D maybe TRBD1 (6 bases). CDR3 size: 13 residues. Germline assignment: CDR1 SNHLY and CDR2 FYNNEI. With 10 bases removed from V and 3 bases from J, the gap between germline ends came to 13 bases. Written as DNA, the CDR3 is TGTGCCACCCTGAACAGGGTCAAAAACATTCAGTACTTC. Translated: CATLNRVKNIQYF.

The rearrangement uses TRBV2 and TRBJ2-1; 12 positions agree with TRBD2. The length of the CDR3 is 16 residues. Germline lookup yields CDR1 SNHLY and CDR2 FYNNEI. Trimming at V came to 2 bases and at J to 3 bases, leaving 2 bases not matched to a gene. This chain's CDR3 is CASSELAGGGYNEQFF. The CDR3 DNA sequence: TGTGCCAGCAGTGAACTAGCGGGGGGGGGCTACAATGAGCAGTTCTTC.

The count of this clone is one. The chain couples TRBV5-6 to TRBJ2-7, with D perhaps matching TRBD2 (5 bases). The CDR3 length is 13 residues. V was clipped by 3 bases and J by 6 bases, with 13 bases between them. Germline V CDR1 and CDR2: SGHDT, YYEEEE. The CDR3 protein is CASSYMGAIEQYF. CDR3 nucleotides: TGTGCCAGCAGCTATATGGGAGCGATCGAGCAGTACTTC.

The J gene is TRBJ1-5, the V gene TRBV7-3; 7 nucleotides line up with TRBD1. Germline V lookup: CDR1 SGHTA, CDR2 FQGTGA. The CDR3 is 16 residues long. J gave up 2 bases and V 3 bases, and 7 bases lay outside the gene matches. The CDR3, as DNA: TGTGCCAGCAGCTTTCCGACAGGGAGAGGCAATCAGCCCCAGCATTTT. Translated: CASSFPTGRGNQPQHF.

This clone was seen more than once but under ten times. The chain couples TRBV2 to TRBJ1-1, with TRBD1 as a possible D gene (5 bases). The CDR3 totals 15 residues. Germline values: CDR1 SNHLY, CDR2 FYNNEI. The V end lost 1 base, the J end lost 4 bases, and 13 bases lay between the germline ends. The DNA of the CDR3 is TGTGCCAGCAGTGAAGTAGCAGGGAAGGTCACTGAAGCTTTCTTT. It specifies CASSEVAGKVTEAFF.

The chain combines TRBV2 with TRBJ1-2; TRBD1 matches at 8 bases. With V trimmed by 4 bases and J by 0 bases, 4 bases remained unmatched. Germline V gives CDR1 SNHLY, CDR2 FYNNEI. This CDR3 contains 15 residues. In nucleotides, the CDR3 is TGTGCCAGCAGTGTAGACAGGGGTGCTAACTATGGCTACACCTTC. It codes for CASSVDRGANYGYTF. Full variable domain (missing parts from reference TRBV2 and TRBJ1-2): EPEVTQTPSHQVTQMGQEVILRCVPISNHLYFYWYRQILGQKVEFLVSFYNNEISEKSEIFDDQFSVERPDGSNFTLKIRSTKLEDSAMYFCASSVDRGANYGYTFGSGTRLTVV.

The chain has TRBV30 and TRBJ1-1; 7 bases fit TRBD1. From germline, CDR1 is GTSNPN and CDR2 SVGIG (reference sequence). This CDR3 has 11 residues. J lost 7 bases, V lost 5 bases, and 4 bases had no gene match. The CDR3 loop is CAWDRVNEAFF. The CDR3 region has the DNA TGTGCCTGGGACAGGGTGAATGAAGCTTTCTTT.

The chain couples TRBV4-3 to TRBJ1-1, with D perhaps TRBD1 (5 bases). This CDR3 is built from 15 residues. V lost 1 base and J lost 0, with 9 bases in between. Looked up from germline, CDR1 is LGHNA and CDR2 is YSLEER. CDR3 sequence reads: CASSQGQSLNTEAFF. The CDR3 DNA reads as TGCGCCAGCAGCCAAGGACAGTCCTTGAACACTGAAGCTTTCTTT.

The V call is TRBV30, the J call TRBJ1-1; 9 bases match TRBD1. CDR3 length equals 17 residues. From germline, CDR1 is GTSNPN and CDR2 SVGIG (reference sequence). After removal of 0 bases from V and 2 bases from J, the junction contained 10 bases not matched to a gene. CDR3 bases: TGTGCCTGGAGTGTACCATCGGGGACAGGGCCCAACACTGAAGCTTTCTTT. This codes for CAWSVPSGTGPNTEAFF.

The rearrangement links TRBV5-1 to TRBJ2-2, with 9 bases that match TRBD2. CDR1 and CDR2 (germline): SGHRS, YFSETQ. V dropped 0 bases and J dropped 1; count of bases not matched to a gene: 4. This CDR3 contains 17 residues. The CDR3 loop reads CASSLAGSGGNTGELFF. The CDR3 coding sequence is TGCGCCAGCAGCTTGGCCGGTAGCGGGGGGAACACCGGGGAGCTGTTTTTT.

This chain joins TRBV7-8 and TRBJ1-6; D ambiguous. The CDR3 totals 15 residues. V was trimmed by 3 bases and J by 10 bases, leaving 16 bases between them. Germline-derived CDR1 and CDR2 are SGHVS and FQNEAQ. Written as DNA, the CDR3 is TGTGCCAGCAGCTTCGATGAGACGGGAATCTCACCCCTCCACTTT. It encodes CASSFDETGISPLHF.

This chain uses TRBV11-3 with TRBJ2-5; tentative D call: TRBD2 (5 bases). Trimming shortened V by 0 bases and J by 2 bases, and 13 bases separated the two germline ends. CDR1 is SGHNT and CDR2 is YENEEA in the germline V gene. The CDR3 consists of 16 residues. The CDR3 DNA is TGTGCCAGCAGCTTAGACCCTAGCTCCGCGCAAGAGACCCAGTACTTC. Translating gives CASSLDPSSAQETQYF.

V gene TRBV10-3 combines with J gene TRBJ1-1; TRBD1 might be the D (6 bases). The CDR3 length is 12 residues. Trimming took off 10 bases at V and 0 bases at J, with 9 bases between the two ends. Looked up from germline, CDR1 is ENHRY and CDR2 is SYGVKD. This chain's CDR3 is CATGQLNTEAFF. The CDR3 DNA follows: TGTGCCACCGGACAGCTGAACACTGAAGCTTTCTTT.

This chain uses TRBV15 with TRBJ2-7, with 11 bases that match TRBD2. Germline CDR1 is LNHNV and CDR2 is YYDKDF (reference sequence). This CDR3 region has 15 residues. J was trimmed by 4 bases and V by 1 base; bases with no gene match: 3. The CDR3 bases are TGTGCCACCAGCAGAGGACTAGCGGGGTTTTACGAGCAGTACTTC. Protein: CATSRGLAGFYEQYF.

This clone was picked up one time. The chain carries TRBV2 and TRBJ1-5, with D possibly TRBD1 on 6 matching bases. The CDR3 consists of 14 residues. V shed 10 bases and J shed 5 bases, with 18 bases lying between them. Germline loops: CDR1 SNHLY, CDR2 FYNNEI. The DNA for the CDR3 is TGTGCCACCGGTACAGGGTACGGGGATCAGCCCCAGCATTTT. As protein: CATGTGYGDQPQHF.

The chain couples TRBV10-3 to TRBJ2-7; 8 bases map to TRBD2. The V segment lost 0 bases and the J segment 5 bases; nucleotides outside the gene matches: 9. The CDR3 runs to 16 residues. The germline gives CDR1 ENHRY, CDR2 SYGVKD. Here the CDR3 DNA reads TGTGCCATCAGTGAGTCGACAGCGGGGGCCGTACACGAGCAGTACTTC. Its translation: CAISESTAGAVHEQYF.

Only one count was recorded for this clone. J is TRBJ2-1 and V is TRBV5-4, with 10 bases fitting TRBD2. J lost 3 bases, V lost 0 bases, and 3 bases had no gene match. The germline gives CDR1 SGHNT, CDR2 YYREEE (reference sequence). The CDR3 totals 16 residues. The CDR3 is CASSLAERGGYNEQFF. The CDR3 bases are TGTGCCAGCAGCTTGGCAGAGCGGGGGGGCTACAATGAGCAGTTCTTC. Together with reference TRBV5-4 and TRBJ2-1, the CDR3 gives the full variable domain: ETGVTQSPTHLIKTRGQQVTLRCSSQSGHNTVSWYQQALGQGPQFIFQYYREEENGRGNFPPRFSGLQFPNYSSELNVNALELDDSALYLCASSLAERGGYNEQFFGPGTRLTVL.

The CDR3 DNA follows: TGTGCCAGCAGATCGGGACAGGGGAGCTATGGCTACACCTTC. This translates into CASRSGQGSYGYTF. This sequence joins TRBV6-5 and TRBJ1-2; 10 bases line up with TRBD1. The V gene end was trimmed by 6 bases and the J gene end by 4 bases; junction bases not matched to a gene: 5. The CDR3 sequence is 14 residues long. Germline values: CDR1 MNHEY, CDR2 SVGAGI.

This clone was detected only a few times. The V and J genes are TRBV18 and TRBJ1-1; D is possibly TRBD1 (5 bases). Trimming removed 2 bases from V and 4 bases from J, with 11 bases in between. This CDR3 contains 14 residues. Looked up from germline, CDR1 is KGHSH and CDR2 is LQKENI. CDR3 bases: TGTGCCAGCTCACCAGAAGGGGATTCCACTGAAGCTTTCTTT. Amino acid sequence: CASSPEGDSTEAFF. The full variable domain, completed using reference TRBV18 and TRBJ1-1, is NAGVMQNPRHLVRRRGQEARLRCSPMKGHSHVYWYRQLPEEGLKFMVYLQKENIIDESGMPKERFSAEFPKEGPSILRIQQVVRGDSAAYFCASSPEGDSTEAFFGQGTRLTVV.